Given below is one T cell receptor beta chain in context. This clone was observed a handful of times. The clone's antigen remains unknown. Base qualities are not recorded, but no much larger clone differs from it by a single base. Every sample was amplified as two independent genomic DNA replicates, using around 0.46 ug for blood and about 1.6 ug for tumor or normal breast. Following the manufacturer's instructions, the ImmunoSeq Intro kit was used to carry out TCRB sequencing on genomic DNA. For absolute quantification, the approximately 30-cycle multiplex PCR included proprietary primers along with spike-in control sequences. Single-end 150-bp reads were used to sequence an 87-bp fragment covering the CDR3 and the flanking V and J genes. Seven samples, each with two replicates, were multiplexed per lane of an Illumina MiSeq using version 3.0 chemistry. In the authors' own workflow: Raw data were processed by the vendor's proprietary pipeline, with both replicates merged into one result per sample. To define clonotypes, the study grouped productive rearrangements that shared the V-gene family, CDR3 amino acid sequence and J-gene segment. To compute clonality, the normalized Shannon entropy (Pielou evenness) of TCRB abundances was subtracted from 1. T cell density was estimated as total templates divided by the number of input cells, with the number of input cells inferred from the DNA input amount. Recon, run with its default parameters, was used to estimate overall repertoire diversity and clonality. A clonotype counted as tumor-enriched if its abundance in tumor exceeded 0.1% and was at least 32-fold higher than its abundance in normal breast. This immuneACCESS table, as held by TCRdb, lists in-frame sequences with V and J called but not all clones. Of the missing ones, under half trace to an unresolved V gene in checked studies; the others have no known cause. The DNA was the basis for D and trimming; V, J and clone size are from that table. The sample table contains 9,300 or so clones; only one count was recorded for 71% of them. The ten largest clones add up to roughly a sixth of the sample.

Unmatched junction bases come to 8, with V trimmed by 5 bases and J by 10 bases. The CDR3, cysteine through phenylalanine, is 13 amino acids long. Only the CDR3 part of the read is kept: 39 bases, read in frame from the first base. The germline V gene encodes CDR1 SGHTA and CDR2 FQGNSA. Adjacent normal breast tissue was collected about 2-4 cm away from the tumor, rinsed in PBS and stored in prechilled RNAlater. Because normal breast tissue has high lipid content and low cell density, 100-300 mg of normal breast tissue was often needed to obtain enough DNA. The study profiled bulk TCR beta-chain repertoires in matched peripheral blood, tumor and adjacent normal breast tissue taken from approximately 15 patients with early-stage breast cancer. The Qiagen AllPrep DNA/RNA Mini kit was used for genomic DNA extraction. This sample is part of a study of early stage breast cancer tumors (dated by TCRdb to 2016 to 2017). At the level of the whole study: Of the roughly 17 invasive breast tumors, about 13 were found to be estrogen receptor-positive, progesterone receptor-positive and HER2-negative. Of the roughly twelve ER+/PR+/HER2- tumors, eight were classified as invasive ductal carcinomas and four as invasive lobular carcinomas. The average read coverage per sample was roughly 10-fold. The samples as a whole yielded more than 2.5 million detected templates, corresponding to approximately 990,000 unique clonotypes.

What the research found in general, with its limitations: The small cohort size prevented analysis by tumor subtype. Enriched TCRB sequences shared across patients were mostly commonly generated sequences, unlikely to play an important role in the tumor microenvironment. Repertoires from blood and normal breast were more alike than repertoires from blood and tumor, and in about 85% of the 16 patients, comparing each tissue with blood separated tumor from normal. Compared with adjacent normal breast tissue, tumors had higher clonality and roughly 2.5-fold greater T cell density. Bulk genomic DNA sequencing of unsorted cells missed chain pairing and functional markers such as CD4, CD8 and FOXP3.

The sequence is built from TRBV7-2 and TRBJ2-1, and TRBD2 aligns with 7 junction nucleotides. The source is a person between 55 and 69 years old with breast cancer. Sequenced input: normal breast tissue next to the tumor. The sequence in DNA is TGTGCCAGCAGCAGGAGGCAGGGAGGGGAGCAGTTCTTC. Translated, it reads CASSRRQGGEQFF.